The 23 T cell receptor beta chains reported below all come from one sample, sequenced in a study of T cell responses to AZD1222 COVID-19 vaccine. The data were produced by immunoSEQ multiplex PCR, yet TCRdb's version contains in-frame clones alone and is incomplete. The data contain 90,000 to 150,000 clones, 80% to 90% of them singletons. Sequenced material: peripheral blood, taken on day 0 of AZD1222 vaccination. These receptors all stem from an adult in good health.

V gene TRBV7-9 combines with J gene TRBJ1-5; 7 bases line up with TRBD1. This CDR3 region has 13 residues. Trimming at V came to 10 bases and at J to 7 bases, leaving 10 bases not matched to a gene. Germline-derived CDR1 and CDR2 are SEHNR and FQNEAQ (reference sequence). The CDR3 coding sequence is TGTGCCACCACCGCTGGGGACAGACAGCCCCAGCATTTT. Its protein is CATTAGDRQPQHF.

DNA for the CDR3: TGTGCCAGCAGCTTAATGGGTTCACCCCTCCACTTT. Translating gives CASSLMGSPLHF. The J gene is TRBJ1-6, the V gene TRBV7-2, with D uncertain. The CDR3 covers 12 residues. Germline assignment: CDR1 SGHTA and CDR2 FQGNSA. Deletions cut 2 bases from V and 9 bases from J, with 5 bases between.

The chain is built from TRBV3-1 (or the pseudogene TRBV3-2) and TRBJ2-1; D unclear. There are 15 residues in the CDR3. CDR1 and CDR2 from the germline V gene are LGHDT and YNNKEL (reference sequence). V dropped 6 bases and J dropped 0 bases, with 12 bases sitting between them. The CDR3, as DNA: TGTGCCAGCAGTCCAACCTCAAACTCCTACAATGAGCAGTTCTTC. It specifies CASSPTSNSYNEQFF.

The genes are TRBV5-4 and TRBJ2-3, with 9 nucleotides matching TRBD1. CDR3 size: 17 residues. CDR1 and CDR2 (germline): SGHNT, YYREEE (reference sequence). V was clipped by 4 bases and J by 0 bases; unmatched bases: 9. CDR3 bases: TGTGCCAGCAGCGATCTCGCGGGACAGGGTAGCACAGATACGCAGTATTTT. Translating gives CASSDLAGQGSTDTQYF.

This chain links TRBV7-2 with TRBJ1-4, with 11 bases matching TRBD1. With V trimmed by 4 bases and J by 6 bases, 4 bases remained unmatched. CDR3 length: 15 residues. Germline assignment: CDR1 SGHTA and CDR2 FQGNSA. CDR3 nucleotides: TGTGCCAGCAGCTCGGGACAGGGGGGCTATGAAAAACTGTTTTTT. This sequence encodes CASSSGQGGYEKLFF. Combining the CDR3 with reference TRBV7-2 and TRBJ1-4 gives the whole variable domain GAGVSQSPSNKVTEKGKDVELRCDPISGHTALYWYRQSLGQGLEFLIYFQGNSAPDKSGLPSDRFSAERTGGSVSTLTIQRTQQEDSAVYLCASSSGQGGYEKLFFGSGTQLSVL.

The chain combines TRBV18 with TRBJ1-3; D is possibly TRBD1 (6 bases). V lost 5 bases and J 7 bases, leaving 15 bases between the germline ends. This CDR3 region has 14 residues. In germline, CDR1 is KGHSH, CDR2 LQKENI. The CDR3 sequence is CASSTDSRGNTIYF. The CDR3 nucleotides are TGTGCCAGCTCAACGGACAGCCGTGGGAACACCATATATTTT. Combining the CDR3 with reference TRBV18 and TRBJ1-3 gives the whole variable domain NAGVMQNPRHLVRRRGQEARLRCSPMKGHSHVYWYRQLPEEGLKFMVYLQKENIIDESGMPKERFSAEFPKEGPSILRIQQVVRGDSAAYFCASSTDSRGNTIYFGEGSWLTVV.

V is TRBV11-3 and J is TRBJ2-1, with D maybe TRBD2 (5 bases). The CDR3 has 11 residues. V was shortened by 5 bases and J by 10 bases, with 9 bases between the two germline ends. In germline, CDR1 is SGHNT, CDR2 YENEEA. The CDR3 nucleotides are TGTGCCAGCAGCGCCGAGCGGGAGCAGTTCTTC. Translation gives CASSAEREQFF.

The V gene is TRBV29-1, the J gene TRBJ1-2; the match to TRBD1 covers 10 bases. V dropped 5 bases and J dropped 1; count of bases not matched to a gene: 1. Germline assignment: CDR1 SQVTM and CDR2 ANQGSEA. The CDR3 has 13 amino acids. The CDR3 here is CSVRTGGNYGYTF. CDR3 nucleotides: TGCAGCGTTAGGACAGGGGGTAACTATGGCTACACCTTC.

This chain links TRBV5-1 with TRBJ2-3; 10 bases align to TRBD2. The CDR3 loop spans 16 amino acids. J was trimmed by 6 bases and V by 1 base; bases with no gene match: 8. Germline values: CDR1 SGHRS, CDR2 YFSETQ. The CDR3 DNA reads as TGCGCCAGCAGCTTGACTAGCGGGATTAGTCTTGATACGCAGTATTTT. This gives the protein CASSLTSGISLDTQYF.

The V and J genes are TRBV6-5 and TRBJ1-2; 7 bases align to TRBD1. Germline values: CDR1 MNHEY, CDR2 SVGAGI. The CDR3 runs 12 residues. The V and J ends lost 6 bases and 5 bases, in that order; junction bases with no gene match: 3. CDR3 sequence reads: CASRETGYGYTF. The CDR3 DNA sequence: TGTGCCAGCAGGGAGACAGGGTATGGCTACACCTTC.

The rearrangement uses TRBV2 and TRBJ1-5; D gene unclear. The germline V gene has CDR1 SNHLY and CDR2 FYNNEI. The V end was cut by 2 bases, the J end by 5 bases, with 10 bases between. This CDR3 region has 14 residues. The DNA of the CDR3 is TGTGCCAGCAGTGAATCGGGGTACGATCAGCCCCAGCATTTT. It codes for CASSESGYDQPQHF.

The rearrangement joins TRBV4-2 to TRBJ1-2; D is undetermined. The V end lost 4 bases, the J end lost 0 bases, and 12 bases lay between the germline ends. The CDR3 is 15 amino acids. In germline, CDR1 is LGHNA, CDR2 YNFKEQ. The CDR3 loop is CASSLSGKPNYGYTF. CDR3 nucleotide sequence: TGTGCCAGCAGCCTGAGCGGGAAACCTAACTATGGCTACACCTTC.

The table lists this clone with a few counts. V is TRBV9 and J is TRBJ1-1; D unresolved. V was cut by 5 bases and J by 0 bases, with 11 bases left in between. The length of the CDR3 is 14 residues. Germline V gene lookup returns CDR1 SGDLS and CDR2 YYNGEE. Here the CDR3 DNA reads TGTGCCAGCAGTGATAGGGCTATGAACACTGAAGCTTTCTTT. This sequence encodes CASSDRAMNTEAFF.

With regard to this clone: Other nucleotide sequences in the sample specify the same CDR3. The rearrangement joins TRBV28 to TRBJ2-3, with D tentatively TRBD2 (5 bases). The CDR3 is 14 amino acids. Germline-derived CDR1 and CDR2 are MDHEN and SYDVKM. V lost 3 bases and J lost 1, with 8 bases in between. In DNA form, the CDR3 reads TGTGCCAGCAGTTTTCGGGGAGGCACAGATACGCAGTATTTT. Its translation is CASSFRGGTDTQYF. Full variable domain (missing parts from reference TRBV28 and TRBJ2-3): DVKVTQSSRYLVKRTGEKVFLECVQDMDHENMFWYRQDPGLGLRLIYFSYDVKMKEKGDIPEGYSVSREKKERFSLILESASTNQTSMYLCASSFRGGTDTQYFGPGTRLTVL.

This clone was detected only a few times. The chain employs TRBV5-1 and TRBJ1-2; no definite D call. The CDR3 sequence is 16 residues long. Deletions cut 0 bases from V and 4 bases from J, with 16 bases between. Germline CDR1 reads SGHRS; CDR2 reads YFSETQ. The DNA of the CDR3 is TGCGCCAGCAGCTTGGATCCGACCGCAGGTGGCTATGGCTACACCTTC. Its translation: CASSLDPTAGGYGYTF.

The genes are TRBV7-2 and TRBJ2-3, with TRBD2 matching 8 bases. This CDR3 is 15 amino acids long. J lost 5 bases, V lost 3 bases, and 7 bases had no gene match. From germline, CDR1 is SGHTA and CDR2 FQGNSA. The CDR3 region is CASSFGGGLRDTQYF. The CDR3 region has the DNA TGTGCCAGCAGCTTCGGCGGGGGGCTCCGAGATACGCAGTATTTT.

The V gene is TRBV19, the J gene TRBJ1-2; D unresolved. V gave up 11 bases and J gave up 7 bases, with 14 bases separating them. The germline V gene encodes CDR1 LNHDA and CDR2 SQIVND (reference sequence). The CDR3 is 11 residues long. The CDR3 DNA reads as TGTGCCTGCACCGGAGGAGGTGGCTACACCTTC. Residues: CACTGGGGYTF.

The chain recombines TRBV19 with TRBJ1-2; D is ambiguous. V was trimmed by 7 bases and J by 2 bases, leaving 14 bases between them. Germline lookup yields CDR1 LNHDA and CDR2 SQIVND (reference sequence). The CDR3 totals 14 residues. The CDR3 spells CASTAGLGNYGYTF. CDR3 DNA: TGTGCCAGTACCGCCGGGCTAGGCAACTATGGCTACACCTTC.

The V and J genes are TRBV2 and TRBJ1-1; D uncertain. The CDR3 runs 13 residues. The V and J ends lost 7 bases and 7 bases respectively, with 16 bases between them. Germline values: CDR1 SNHLY, CDR2 FYNNEI. The CDR3, as DNA: TGTGCCAGCACAAGGCTCGGACGGGTTGAAGCTTTCTTT. Its translation is CASTRLGRVEAFF.

This rearrangement joins TRBV19 to TRBJ1-5; D gene unclear. Trimming stripped 1 base from V and 3 bases from J, with 13 bases between. CDR1 and CDR2 (germline): LNHDA, SQIVND (reference sequence). The CDR3 length is 16 residues. The CDR3 bases are TGTGCCAGTAGTATAGGGGGATCAGTCGCCAATCAGCCCCAGCATTTT. Protein: CASSIGGSVANQPQHF. Full variable domain (rest looked up from reference TRBV19 and TRBJ1-5): DGGITQSPKYLFRKEGQNVTLSCEQNLNHDAMYWYRQDPGQGLRLIYYSQIVNDFQKGDIAEGYSVSREKKESFPLTVTSAQKNPTAFYLCASSIGGSVANQPQHFGDGTRLSIL.

The chain recombines TRBV4-3 with TRBJ2-7; D gene uncertain. This CDR3 has 15 residues. CDR1 and CDR2 from the germline V gene are LGHNA and YSLEER. Trimming stripped 1 base from V and 6 bases from J, with 16 bases between. In DNA form, the CDR3 reads TGCGCCAGCAGCCAAGGAGTGGGCCCCCTCCCCGAGCAGTACTTC. Protein: CASSQGVGPLPEQYF.

The rearrangement uses TRBV10-3 and TRBJ2-1; D is uncertain. V lost 6 bases and J 4 bases, leaving 13 bases between the germline ends. CDR3 length equals 14 residues. Germline CDR1 reads ENHRY; CDR2 reads SYGVKD. CDR3 bases: TGTGCCATCAGCCCCGGAGTCCAATACAATGAGCAGTTCTTC. This translates into CAISPGVQYNEQFF.

The rearrangement uses TRBV28 and TRBJ1-5; no clear D gene. V was cut by 6 bases and J by 2 bases, with 14 bases left in between. Germline CDR1 and CDR2: MDHEN and SYDVKM. The CDR3 totals 15 residues. The CDR3 DNA follows: TGTGCCAGCAGATATCAACGAGCCCGCAATCAGCCCCAGCATTTT. As protein: CASRYQRARNQPQHF.